This T cell receptor beta chain came from a study of blood T cell repertoires in COVID-19. Sequenced by immunoSEQ multiplex PCR; TCRdb stores in-frame clones only, minus some. This sample has more than 55,000 clones, with more than 60% found just once. Sequenced material: peripheral blood. The clonotype originates from a woman aged 70-85 years with acute or convalescent COVID-19.

The CDR3 region has the DNA TGTGCCAGCTCACCTCAACTTACAGGGGTGGATCAGCCCCAGCATTTT. It specifies CASSPQLTGVDQPQHF. The chain carries TRBV18 and TRBJ1-5, with 7 nucleotides matching TRBD1. Germline CDR1 KGHSH, CDR2 LQKENI. V lost 3 bases, J lost 5 bases, and 10 bases stayed unmatched. The CDR3 loop spans 16 amino acids.